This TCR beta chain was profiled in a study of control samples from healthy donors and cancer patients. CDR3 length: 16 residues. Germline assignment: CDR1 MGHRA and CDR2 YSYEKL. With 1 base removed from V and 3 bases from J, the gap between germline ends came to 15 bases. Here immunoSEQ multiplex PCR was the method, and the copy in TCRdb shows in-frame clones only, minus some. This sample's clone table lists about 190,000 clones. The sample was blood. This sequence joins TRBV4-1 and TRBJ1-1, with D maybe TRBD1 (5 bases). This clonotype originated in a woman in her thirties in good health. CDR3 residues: CASSQGVQGWDTEAFF. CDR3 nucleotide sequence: TGCGCCAGCAGCCAAGGAGTCCAGGGCTGGGACACTGAAGCTTTCTTT.